This entry features one T cell receptor (beta chain) sequence. What it recognizes is unknown. Assay: immunoSEQ multiplex PCR; the TCRdb copy retains only in-frame clones and omits some. The repertoire includes approximately 2.5 million clones, more than 85% of them detected once, and 0.35% to 0.45% sits in the top ten. The CDR3 is 13 residues long. Trimming shortened V by 0 bases and J by 6 bases, and 6 bases separated the two germline ends. Germline-derived CDR1 and CDR2 are GTSNPN and SVGIG (reference sequence). Every donor was a Caucasian adult from Nashville, Tennessee. This sample was included in a study of shared clonotypes between healthy human individuals. Study-wide context: Sampling drew on donors who were a couple of women and a few men aged 18 to 49. Used for every donor were three CD4 naive, three CD4 memory, two CD8 naive and one CD8 memory plate. Findings and caveats of the study: Generation probability values for non-shared clonotypes were lower than those for clonotypes shared by all four donors.

The source is a man younger than 35 in good health. Some clones in this sample may be carry-over from other donors' samples. Material: naive CD4+ T cells from PBMCs. Noted subset: CD45RA+ positively selected. The chain links TRBV30 to TRBJ1-6, with D unresolved. The CDR3, as DNA: TGTGCCTGGAGTGTAACCCCTAATTCACCCCTCCACTTT. This sequence encodes CAWSVTPNSPLHF. The full variable domain, rest sourced from reference TRBV30 and TRBJ1-6, is SQTIHQWPATLVQPVGSPLSLECTVEGTSNPNLYWYRQAAGRGLQLLFYSVGIGQISSEVPQNLSASRPQDRQFILSSKKLLLSDSGFYLCAWSVTPNSPLHFGNGTRLTVT.